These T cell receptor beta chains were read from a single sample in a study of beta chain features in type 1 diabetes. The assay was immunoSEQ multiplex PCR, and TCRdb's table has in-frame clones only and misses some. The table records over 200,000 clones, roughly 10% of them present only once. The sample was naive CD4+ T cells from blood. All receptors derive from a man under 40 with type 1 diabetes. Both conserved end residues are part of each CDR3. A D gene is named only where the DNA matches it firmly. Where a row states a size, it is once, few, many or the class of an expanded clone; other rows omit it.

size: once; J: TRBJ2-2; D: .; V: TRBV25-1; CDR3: CASPGGDTGELFF; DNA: TGTGCCAGCCCAGGAGGGGACACCGGGGAGCTGTTTTTT
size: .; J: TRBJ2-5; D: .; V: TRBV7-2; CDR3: CASSLVGQTFLQETQYF; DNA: TGTGCCAGCAGCTTAGTGGGGCAGACCTTCCTCCAAGAGACCCAGTACTTC
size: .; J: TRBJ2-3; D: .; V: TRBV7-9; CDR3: CASSLYGGTDTQYF; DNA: TGTGCCAGCAGCTTGTATGGAGGCACAGATACGCAGTATTTT
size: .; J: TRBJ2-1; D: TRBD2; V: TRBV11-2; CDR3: CASSARLAGGPRVEQFF; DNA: TGTGCCAGCAGCGCCCGACTAGCGGGGGGGCCCAGGGTTGAGCAGTTCTTC
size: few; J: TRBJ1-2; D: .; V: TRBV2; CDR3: CASRDRQSAGYTF; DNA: TGTGCCAGCAGGGATCGACAGTCCGCGGGCTACACCTTC
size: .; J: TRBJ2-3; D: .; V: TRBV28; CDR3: CASRNQDTDTQYF; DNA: TGTGCCAGCAGGAACCAGGACACAGATACGCAGTATTTT
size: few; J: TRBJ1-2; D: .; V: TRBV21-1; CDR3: CASSHSPEGGSRGYTF; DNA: TGTGCCAGCAGCCACTCCCCGGAGGGTGGGTCCAGAGGCTACACCTTC
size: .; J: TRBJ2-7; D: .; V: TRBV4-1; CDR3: CASSQVFTVQGSSLRDEQYF; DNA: TGCGCCAGCAGCCAAGTTTTTACCGTGCAGGGTTCAAGTTTACGGGACGAGCAGTACTTC
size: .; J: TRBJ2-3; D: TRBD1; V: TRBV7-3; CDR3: CASSFGQAFTDTQYF; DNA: TGTGCCAGCAGTTTTGGACAGGCCTTCACAGATACGCAGTATTTT
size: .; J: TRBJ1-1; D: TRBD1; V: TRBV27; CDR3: CASSLGRGRVEAFF; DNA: TGTGCCAGCAGTTTGGGAAGGGGGCGGGTTGAAGCTTTCTTT
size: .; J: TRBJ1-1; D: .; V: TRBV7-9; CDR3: CASSLRIGVGRSEAFF; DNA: TGTGCCAGCAGCCTTCGTATAGGGGTGGGGAGGAGTGAAGCTTTCTTT
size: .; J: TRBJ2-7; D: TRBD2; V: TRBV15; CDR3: CATSGGGDSYEQYF; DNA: TGTGCCACCAGCGGGGGAGGGGACTCCTACGAGCAGTACTTC
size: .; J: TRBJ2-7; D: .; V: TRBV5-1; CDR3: CASSMGGGSYEQYF; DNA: TGCGCCAGCAGCATGGGGGGAGGTTCCTACGAGCAGTACTTC
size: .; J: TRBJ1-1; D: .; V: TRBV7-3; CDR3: CASSLRSGPGTEAFF; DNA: TGTGCCAGCAGCTTAAGGAGCGGGCCGGGGACTGAAGCTTTCTTT
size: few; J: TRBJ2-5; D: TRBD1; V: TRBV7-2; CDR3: CASSRRDRASETQYF; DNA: TGTGCCAGCAGCCGGAGGGACAGGGCTTCGGAGACCCAGTACTTC
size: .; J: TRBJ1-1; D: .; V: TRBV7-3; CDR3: CASSLSGVAEAFF; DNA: TGTGCCAGCAGCTTATCCGGGGTCGCTGAAGCTTTCTTT
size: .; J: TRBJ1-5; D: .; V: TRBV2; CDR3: CASSEDTGNQPQHF; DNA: TGTGCCAGCAGTGAGGATACCGGGAATCAGCCCCAGCATTTT
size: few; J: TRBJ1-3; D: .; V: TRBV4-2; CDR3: CASSPESGNTIYF; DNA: TGTGCCAGCAGCCCCGAGTCTGGAAACACCATATATTTT
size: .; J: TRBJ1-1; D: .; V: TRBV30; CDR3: CAWSALRTEAFF; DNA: TGTGCCTGGAGTGCACTCCGCACTGAAGCTTTCTTT
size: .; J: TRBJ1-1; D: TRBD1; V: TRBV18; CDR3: CASSDRDRDTEAFF; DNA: TGTGCCAGCTCAGACAGGGATCGGGACACTGAAGCTTTCTTT
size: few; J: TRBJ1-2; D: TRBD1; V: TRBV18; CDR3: CASSPLVPGQGVSGYTF; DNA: TGTGCCAGCTCACCACTCGTCCCTGGACAGGGGGTCTCTGGCTACACCTTC
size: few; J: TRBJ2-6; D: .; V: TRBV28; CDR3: CASSLIHSGANVLTF; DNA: TGTGCCAGCAGTTTAATCCACTCTGGGGCCAACGTCCTGACTTTC
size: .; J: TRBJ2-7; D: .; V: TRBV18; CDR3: CASSQNDRSEQYF; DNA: TGTGCCAGCTCTCAGAATGACAGATCCGAGCAGTACTTC
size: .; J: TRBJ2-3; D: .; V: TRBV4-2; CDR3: CASSQVSGSTSTDTQYF; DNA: TGTGCCAGCAGCCAAGTGTCGGGAAGTACTAGCACAGATACGCAGTATTTT
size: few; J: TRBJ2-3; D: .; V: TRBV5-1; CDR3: CASSLDGGRTDTQYF; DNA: TGCGCCAGCAGCTTGGACGGGGGGCGCACAGATACGCAGTATTTT
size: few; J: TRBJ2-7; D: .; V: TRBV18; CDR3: CASSPGPYEQYF; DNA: TGTGCCAGCTCACCTGGGCCCTACGAGCAGTACTTC
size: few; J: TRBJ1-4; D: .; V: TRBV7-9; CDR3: CASSPSGVNEKLFF; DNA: TGTGCCAGCAGCCCATCCGGGGTCAATGAAAAACTGTTTTTT
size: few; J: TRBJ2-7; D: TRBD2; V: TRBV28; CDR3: CASSTPGLAGSSYEQYF; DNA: TGTGCCAGCAGTACCCCCGGACTAGCGGGTTCCTCCTACGAGCAGTACTTC
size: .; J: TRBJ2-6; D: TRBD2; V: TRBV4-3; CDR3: CASSQGTSGGAAGANVLTF; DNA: TGCGCCAGCAGCCAAGGGACTAGCGGGGGGGCCGCTGGGGCCAACGTCCTGACTTTC
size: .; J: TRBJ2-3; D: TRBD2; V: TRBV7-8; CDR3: CASSLVGSGGTDTQYF; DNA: TGTGCCAGCAGCTTAGTAGGGAGCGGGGGCACAGATACGCAGTATTTT
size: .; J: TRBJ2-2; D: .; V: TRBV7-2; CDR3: CASSLVQGGTGELFF; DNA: TGTGCCAGCAGCTTAGTACAGGGGGGGACCGGGGAGCTGTTTTTT
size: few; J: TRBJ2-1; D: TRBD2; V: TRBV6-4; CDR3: CASSAGTSGNEQFF; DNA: TGTGCCAGCAGTGCCGGGACTAGCGGTAATGAGCAGTTCTTC
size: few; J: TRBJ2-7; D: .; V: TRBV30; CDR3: CAWSVGRTVSYEQYF; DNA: TGTGCCTGGAGTGTGGGACGGACAGTCTCCTACGAGCAGTACTTC
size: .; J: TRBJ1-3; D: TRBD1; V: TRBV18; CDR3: CASSPRTGGSGNTIYF; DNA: TGTGCCAGCTCACCTCGGACAGGGGGCTCTGGAAACACCATATATTTT
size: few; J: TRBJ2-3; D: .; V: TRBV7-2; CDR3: CASSLGGATDTQYF; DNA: TGTGCCAGCAGCTTGGGGGGGGCCACAGATACGCAGTATTTT
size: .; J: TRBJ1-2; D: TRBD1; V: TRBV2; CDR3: CASTIGTGTIRGGYTF; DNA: TGTGCCAGCACTATTGGGACAGGAACTATTCGGGGTGGCTACACCTTC
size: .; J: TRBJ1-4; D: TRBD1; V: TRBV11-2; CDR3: CASSRIQGNEKLFF; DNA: TGTGCCAGCAGCCGGATACAGGGGAATGAAAAACTGTTTTTT
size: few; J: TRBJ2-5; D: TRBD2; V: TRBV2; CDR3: CASRGGLAGTETQYF; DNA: TGTGCCAGCAGAGGGGGACTAGCGGGGACAGAGACCCAGTACTTC
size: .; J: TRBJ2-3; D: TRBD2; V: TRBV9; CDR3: CASSSRLAGVSTDTQYF; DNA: TGTGCCAGCAGCTCCCGACTAGCGGGGGTGAGCACAGATACGCAGTATTTT
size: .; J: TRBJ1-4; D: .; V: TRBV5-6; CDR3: CASSPGARLTNEKLFF; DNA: TGTGCCAGCAGCCCAGGGGCTAGGCTAACTAATGAAAAACTGTTTTTT
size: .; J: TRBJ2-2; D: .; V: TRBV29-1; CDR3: CSVRQGRDTGELFF; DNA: TGCAGCGTTCGACAGGGGAGGGACACCGGGGAGCTGTTTTTT
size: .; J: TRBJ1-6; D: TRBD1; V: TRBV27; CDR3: CASSPPGQEKHF; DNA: TGTGCCAGCAGTCCTCCGGGACAGGAGAAACACTTT
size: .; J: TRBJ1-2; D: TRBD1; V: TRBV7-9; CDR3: CASSLWDRGHGYTF; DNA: TGTGCCAGCAGCTTATGGGACAGGGGTCACGGCTACACCTTC
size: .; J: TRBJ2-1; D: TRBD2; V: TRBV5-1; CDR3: CASSPWARGDEQFF; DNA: TGCGCCAGCAGCCCGTGGGCCCGGGGGGATGAGCAGTTCTTC
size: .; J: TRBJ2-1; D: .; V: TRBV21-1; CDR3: CAGRGVSSYNEQFF; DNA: TGTGCCGGCCGGGGGGTCAGCTCCTACAATGAGCAGTTCTTC
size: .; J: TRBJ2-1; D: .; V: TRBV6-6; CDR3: CASSGYTEQFF; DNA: TGTGCCAGCAGCGGGTACACTGAGCAGTTCTTC
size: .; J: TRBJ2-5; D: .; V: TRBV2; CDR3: CASSEVPTGSQETQYF; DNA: TGTGCCAGCAGTGAAGTTCCCACAGGCAGCCAAGAGACCCAGTACTTC
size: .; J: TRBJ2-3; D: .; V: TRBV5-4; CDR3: CASSFQGSDTQYF; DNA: TGTGCCAGCAGCTTTCAGGGGTCAGATACGCAGTATTTT
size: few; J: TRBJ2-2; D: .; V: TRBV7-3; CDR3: CASSISHGELFF; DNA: TGTGCCAGCAGCATTTCCCACGGGGAGCTGTTTTTT
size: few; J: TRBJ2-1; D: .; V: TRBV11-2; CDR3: CASSQGGGRSSYNEQFF; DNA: TGTGCCAGCAGCCAAGGGGGGGGGCGGAGCTCCTACAATGAGCAGTTCTTC
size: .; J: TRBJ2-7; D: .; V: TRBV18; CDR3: CASSPRYSEQYF; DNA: TGTGCCAGCTCACCTCGGTACTCCGAGCAGTACTTC